The rows below give T cell receptor beta chains drawn from one sample of a study of early stage breast cancer tumors. Assay used: immunoSEQ multiplex PCR; TCRdb lists only in-frame clones, some missing. This sample yields about 30,000 clones, of which 74% are seen a single time; 10% belongs to the top ten. The sequenced sample consisted of breast tumor tissue. Receptors originate from a person aged 25 to 40 with breast cancer. Both conserved end residues are part of each CDR3. D genes are given only for firm matches. Expanded clones get a size class; other rows say once, few or many, or leave the size out.

j_call: TRBJ1-5
v_call: TRBV7-2
d_call: -
clone_size: -
cdr3_aa: CASSLALGGGAQPQHF
cdr3_nt: TGTGCCAGCAGCTTAGCTCTCGGAGGAGGGGCACAGCCCCAGCATTTT

j_call: TRBJ2-1
v_call: TRBV5-1
d_call: TRBD2
clone_size: -
cdr3_aa: CASSAGGPYNEQFF
cdr3_nt: TGCGCCAGCAGCGCGGGAGGGCCCTACAATGAGCAGTTCTTC

j_call: TRBJ2-4
v_call: TRBV19
d_call: -
clone_size: -
cdr3_aa: CASSIAEGNIQYF
cdr3_nt: TGTGCCAGTAGTATAGCGGAGGGAAACATTCAGTACTTC

j_call: TRBJ1-1
v_call: TRBV18
d_call: -
clone_size: -
cdr3_aa: CASSPGGKLDTEAFF
cdr3_nt: TGTGCCAGCTCACCAGGGGGCAAGTTGGACACTGAAGCTTTCTTT

j_call: TRBJ1-6
v_call: TRBV2
d_call: TRBD1
clone_size: few
cdr3_aa: CASSRDREVSPLHF
cdr3_nt: TGTGCCAGCAGCCGGGACAGGGAGGTTTCACCCCTCCACTTT

j_call: TRBJ2-3
v_call: TRBV7-6
d_call: -
clone_size: -
cdr3_aa: CASSHPGGRDTQYF
cdr3_nt: TGTGCCAGCAGCCACCCGGGGGGCAGAGATACGCAGTATTTT

j_call: TRBJ2-1
v_call: TRBV7-4
d_call: -
clone_size: -
cdr3_aa: CAYNEQFF
cdr3_nt: TGTGCCTACAATGAGCAGTTCTTC

j_call: TRBJ1-2
v_call: TRBV19
d_call: -
clone_size: -
cdr3_aa: CASSPEGLSNYGYTF
cdr3_nt: TGTGCCAGTAGTCCAGAGGGACTTTCTAACTATGGCTACACCTTC

j_call: TRBJ2-7
v_call: TRBV7-7
d_call: TRBD1
clone_size: -
cdr3_aa: CASSIGQGSYEQYF
cdr3_nt: TGTGCTAGCAGCATTGGACAGGGGAGCTACGAGCAGTACTTC

j_call: TRBJ1-2
v_call: TRBV27
d_call: -
clone_size: few
cdr3_aa: CASSHLGLDNYGYTF
cdr3_nt: TGTGCCAGCAGTCACCTCGGACTGGACAACTATGGCTACACCTTC

j_call: TRBJ2-1
v_call: TRBV23-1
d_call: -
clone_size: -
cdr3_aa: CASSQSGVGVWEQFF
cdr3_nt: TGCGCCAGCAGTCAATCGGGTGTCGGGGTTTGGGAGCAGTTCTTC

j_call: TRBJ1-4
v_call: TRBV30
d_call: -
clone_size: -
cdr3_aa: CAWSVGASGLFF
cdr3_nt: TGTGCCTGGAGTGTTGGCGCGTCGGGACTGTTTTTT

j_call: TRBJ1-1
v_call: TRBV10-2
d_call: -
clone_size: -
cdr3_aa: CASYTHLEVTEAFF
cdr3_nt: TGCGCCAGCTACACTCACTTGGAGGTCACTGAAGCTTTCTTT

j_call: TRBJ1-1
v_call: TRBV7-9
d_call: -
clone_size: -
cdr3_aa: CASSPRYRIDRNTEAFF
cdr3_nt: TGTGCCAGCAGCCCCAGATATCGAATCGACAGGAACACTGAAGCTTTCTTT

j_call: TRBJ1-2
v_call: TRBV28
d_call: -
clone_size: few
cdr3_aa: CASSREVPYGYTF
cdr3_nt: TGTGCCAGCAGTAGGGAGGTTCCCTATGGCTACACCTTC

j_call: TRBJ2-1
v_call: TRBV10-1
d_call: -
clone_size: -
cdr3_aa: CASSEDPRQSLNSYNEQFF
cdr3_nt: TGCGCCAGCAGTGAGGACCCCCGGCAGAGCTTAAACTCCTACAATGAGCAGTTCTTC

j_call: TRBJ2-1
v_call: TRBV25-1
d_call: -
clone_size: few
cdr3_aa: CASSARPDNEQFF
cdr3_nt: TGTGCCAGCAGTGCGCGACCCGACAATGAGCAGTTCTTC

j_call: TRBJ2-1
v_call: TRBV7-2
d_call: -
clone_size: -
cdr3_aa: CASSSGEGINEQFF
cdr3_nt: TGTGCCAGCAGCTCGGGGGAAGGGATCAATGAGCAGTTCTTC

j_call: TRBJ1-2
v_call: TRBV7-9
d_call: -
clone_size: -
cdr3_aa: CASSYPRAAHSGYTF
cdr3_nt: TGTGCCAGCAGCTACCCCCGGGCAGCCCACTCTGGCTACACCTTC

j_call: TRBJ1-2
v_call: TRBV30
d_call: -
clone_size: -
cdr3_aa: CAWSWQGNYGYTF
cdr3_nt: TGTGCCTGGAGTTGGCAGGGGAACTATGGCTACACCTTC

j_call: TRBJ2-3
v_call: TRBV11-3
d_call: TRBD2
clone_size: once
cdr3_aa: CASSPGTSGTLISTQYF
cdr3_nt: TGTGCCAGCAGCCCCGGGACTAGCGGGACCCTTATAAGTACGCAGTATTTT

j_call: TRBJ1-6
v_call: TRBV10-2
d_call: -
clone_size: -
cdr3_aa: CASSEAAVYNSPLHF
cdr3_nt: TGCGCCAGCAGTGAGGCGGCAGTCTATAATTCACCCCTCCACTTT

j_call: TRBJ2-7
v_call: TRBV5-1
d_call: -
clone_size: -
cdr3_aa: CASSLDGTFYEQYF
cdr3_nt: TGCGCCAGCAGCTTGGACGGGACCTTCTACGAGCAGTACTTC

j_call: TRBJ1-4
v_call: TRBV29-1
d_call: -
clone_size: -
cdr3_aa: CSVSLTGRANEKLFF
cdr3_nt: TGCAGCGTCTCACTCACAGGGCGGGCTAATGAAAAACTGTTTTTT

j_call: TRBJ2-1
v_call: TRBV7-2
d_call: TRBD2
clone_size: -
cdr3_aa: CASSPAGTSGVYNEQFF
cdr3_nt: TGTGCCAGCAGCCCCGCCGGGACTAGCGGGGTATACAATGAGCAGTTCTTC

j_call: TRBJ2-3
v_call: TRBV7-2
d_call: TRBD2
clone_size: -
cdr3_aa: CASSPGLALDTQYF
cdr3_nt: TGTGCCAGCAGCCCTGGACTAGCGTTGGATACGCAGTATTTT

j_call: TRBJ2-3
v_call: TRBV5-1
d_call: -
clone_size: -
cdr3_aa: CASSWTTDTQYF
cdr3_nt: TGCGCCAGCAGCTGGACAACAGATACGCAGTATTTT

j_call: TRBJ1-1
v_call: TRBV19
d_call: TRBD1
clone_size: -
cdr3_aa: CASSIYRGNTEAFF
cdr3_nt: TGTGCCAGTAGTATATACAGGGGGAACACTGAAGCTTTCTTT

j_call: TRBJ1-2
v_call: TRBV28
d_call: -
clone_size: once
cdr3_aa: CASQGLNYGYTF
cdr3_nt: TGTGCCAGCCAAGGACTTAACTATGGCTACACCTTC